This TCR beta chain is drawn from a study of blood T cell repertoires in COVID-19. The overall study: The origin of the acute and convalescent COVID-19 samples was the United States, Italy and Spain. T cells, B-cell-depleted T cells, or PBMCs provided the cDNA or gDNA that served as material.

Clones were read by immunoSEQ multiplex PCR, and TCRdb kept only the in-frame ones, dropping some. The sample lists fewer than 150,000 clones, approximately 80% occurring once. Sequencing input: peripheral blood. The origin of this receptor is a man aged 55 to 69 who had recovered from COVID-19.

Here the CDR3 reads CASSPMGTSGRKVGELFF. Here the CDR3 DNA reads TGTGCCAGCAGCCCAATGGGGACTAGCGGGAGAAAGGTCGGGGAGCTGTTTTTT. The gene calls are TRBV7-9 and TRBJ2-2, with 14 positions matching TRBD2. The CDR3 is made up of 18 amino acids. In germline, CDR1 is SEHNR, CDR2 FQNEAQ (reference sequence). V lost 5 bases, J lost 7 bases, and 12 bases stayed unmatched.